A selection of T cell receptor beta chains follows, all from one sample in a study of blood T cells in healthy people across ages. MiXCR, run by TCRdb on the 5' RACE reads, gives a single entry per CDR3 protein. The sample records about 1.4 million distinct CDR3 sequences, roughly 64% being singletons. Material for sequencing was blood. These receptors were collected from a young man in good health. CDR3s include the opening cysteine and the closing phenylalanine or tryptophan. Fields, in order: V gene, D gene, clone size, J gene, CDR3 protein, CDR3 DNA. D genes are given only for firm matches. For some rows the clone size is stated as once, few or many, or as a class when expanded; others skip it.

>TRBV5-1|TRBD2|-|TRBJ2-4
CASSSPTSGAKNIQYF
TGCGCCAGCAGCTCTCCGACTAGCGGGGCCAAAAACATTCAGTACTTC
>TRBV29-1|TRBD1|-|TRBJ2-5
CSASPGQQDNEQYF
TGCAGCGCATCTCCGGGACAGCAAGACAATGAGCAGTACTTC
>TRBV6-6|TRBD1|-|TRBJ1-1
CASSDRGYEAFF
TGTGCCAGCAGTGACAGGGGTTATGAAGCTTTCTTT
>TRBV4-2|TRBD2|-|TRBJ2-1
CASSQMREAHNEQFF
TGTGCCAGCAGCCAAATGCGGGAGGCCCACAATGAGCAGTTCTTC
>TRBV28|-|-|TRBJ2-3
CASSSPEGTDTQYF
TGTGCCAGCAGTTCCCCCGAGGGTACAGATACGCAGTATTTT
>TRBV7-8|-|-|TRBJ2-2
CASSPWKLNTGELFF
TGTGCCAGCAGCCCATGGAAGTTGAACACCGGGGAGCTGTTTTTT
>TRBV20-1|-|-|TRBJ2-3
CSAGDTQYF
TGCAGTGCCGGAGATACGCAGTATTTT
>TRBV6-5|-|-|TRBJ2-7
CASSPKGFEQYF
TGTGCCAGCAGTCCAAAGGGGTTCGAGCAGTACTTC
>TRBV7-9|TRBD1|-|TRBJ2-4
CASSLGTGGFGQYF
TGTGCCAGCAGCCTAGGGACAGGGGGTTTCGGGCAGTACTTC
>TRBV4-3|-|-|TRBJ2-3
CASSQDLYRWEDTDTQYF
TGCGCCAGCAGCCAAGATCTGTACAGGTGGGAGGACACAGATACGCAGTATTTT
>TRBV21-1|-|-|TRBJ2-7
CASNPGQGPIIYEQYF
TGTGCCAGCAACCCGGGACAGGGTCCGATAATTTACGAGCAGTACTTC
>TRBV29-1|-|many|TRBJ1-2
CSARGLLNYGYTF
TGCAGCGCCCGCGGGTTACTTAACTATGGCTACACCTTC
>TRBV6-1|TRBD1|-|TRBJ2-3
CASTRGQPYTDTQYF
TGTGCCAGCACCCGGGGACAGCCCTACACAGATACGCAGTATTTT
>TRBV20-1|TRBD2|-|TRBJ2-1
CSAILAGEGNEQFF
TGCAGTGCGATTCTAGCGGGAGAAGGAAATGAGCAGTTCTTC
>TRBV7-6|-|-|TRBJ2-1
CASSLGVVREQFF
TGTGCCAGCAGCTTAGGGGTAGTCCGTGAGCAGTTCTTC
>TRBV5-1|-|-|TRBJ2-1
CASSNPRFTGVTYNEQFF
TGCGCCAGTAGCAACCCACGTTTTACGGGAGTTACCTACAATGAGCAGTTCTTC
>TRBV5-1|-|once|TRBJ2-2
CASSGQFTGELFF
TGCGCCAGCAGCGGACAGTTTACCGGGGAGCTGTTTTTT
>TRBV7-9|TRBD2|-|TRBJ2-5
CASSIASGGAVRETQYF
TGTGCCAGCAGCATCGCTAGCGGGGGGGCAGTACGGGAGACCCAGTACTTC
>TRBV5-6|-|-|TRBJ2-7
CASSQSGSSVYEQYF
TGTGCCAGCAGCCAGTCAGGGAGTAGCGTCTACGAGCAGTACTTC
>TRBV4-3|TRBD1|-|TRBJ2-7
CASSQLTGIGEQYF
TGCGCCAGCAGCCAACTGACAGGGATCGGCGAGCAGTACTTC
>TRBV6-2/TRBV6-3|-|-|TRBJ2-7
CASRTRLRGRTQYEQYF
TGTGCCAGCAGAACCAGATTGAGGGGGAGAACACAGTACGAGCAGTACTTC
>TRBV9|-|few|TRBJ2-2
CASSVRSSTGELFF
TGTGCCAGCAGCGTTAGGAGTTCAACCGGGGAGCTGTTTTTT
>TRBV20-1|TRBD2|-|TRBJ2-7
CSAAMGRAYEQYF
TGCAGTGCCGCAATGGGGAGGGCCTACGAGCAGTACTTC
>TRBV20-1|-|few|TRBJ2-1
CSARIPPDEQFF
TGCAGTGCTAGAATTCCCCCGGATGAGCAGTTCTTC
>TRBV10-3|-|-|TRBJ2-3
CAITGDLTDTQYF
TGTGCCATCACGGGGGATCTCACAGATACGCAGTATTTT
>TRBV11-2|-|-|TRBJ2-1
CASSPRDGRPIEQFF
TGTGCCAGCAGCCCCCGTGACGGACGGCCCATTGAGCAGTTCTTC
>TRBV20-1|TRBD2|-|TRBJ2-1
CSASGGDPEQFF
TGCAGTGCTAGTGGGGGGGACCCTGAGCAGTTCTTC
>TRBV5-1|-|-|TRBJ2-4
CASSLFGSSKNIQYF
TGCGCCAGCAGCCTCTTCGGCTCATCCAAAAACATTCAGTACTTC
>TRBV7-2|TRBD2|once|TRBJ2-1
CASSPGAGERKNEQFF
TGTGCCAGCAGCCCCGGAGCGGGAGAGCGGAAAAATGAGCAGTTCTTC
>TRBV7-2|-|few|TRBJ1-1
CASTAQAVEAFF
TGTGCCAGCACCGCGCAGGCAGTCGAAGCTTTCTTT
>TRBV6-5|-|-|TRBJ2-7
CASSPHRPYEQYF
TGTGCCAGCAGTCCCCATCGACCCTACGAGCAGTACTTC
>TRBV20-1|TRBD1|-|TRBJ2-7
CSERDRLYEQYF
TGCAGTGAGAGGGACAGGTTATACGAGCAGTACTTC
>TRBV4-1|-|-|TRBJ1-6
CASSNLQGGRVSPLHF
TGCGCCAGCAGCAACCTACAGGGAGGGAGAGTTTCACCCCTCCACTTT
>TRBV28|TRBD1|-|TRBJ1-5
CASGERETGDSNQPQHF
TGTGCCAGCGGAGAAAGAGAGACAGGGGATAGCAATCAGCCCCAGCATTTT
>TRBV5-4|TRBD2|once|TRBJ2-3
CASSLGLVRDTQYF
TGTGCCAGCAGCCTAGGACTAGTCAGAGATACGCAGTATTTT
>TRBV6-5|-|few|TRBJ1-6
CASSIHTPGENSPLHF
TGTGCCAGCAGTATCCATACCCCAGGGGAGAATTCACCCCTCCACTTT
>TRBV12-3/TRBV12-4|-|many|TRBJ2-3
CASSFSSDTQYF
TGTGCCAGCAGTTTTTCTTCGGATACGCAGTATTTT
>TRBV5-1|TRBD2|-|TRBJ2-7
CASRFLTSGRYEQYF
TGCGCCAGCAGATTCCTGACTAGCGGGAGATACGAGCAGTACTTC
>TRBV25-1|-|-|TRBJ1-5
CASSEWGANQPQHF
TGTGCCAGCAGTGAATGGGGGGCGAATCAGCCCCAGCATTTT
>TRBV20-1|TRBD2|-|TRBJ2-7
CSATRLAGLYEQYF
TGCAGTGCCACCCGACTAGCGGGGCTGTACGAGCAGTACTTC
>TRBV29-1|-|-|TRBJ2-3
CSAATVGDTDTQYF
TGCAGCGCGGCGACAGTGGGAGACACAGATACGCAGTATTTT